This T cell receptor (beta chain) was identified in a study of blood T cell repertoires in COVID-19. Across the study: Sites in the United States, Italy and Spain provided acute and convalescent COVID-19 samples.

This clone was seen a few times. The CDR3 runs 15 residues. The V segment lost 3 bases and the J segment 6 bases; nucleotides outside the gene matches: 4. Per the germline V gene, CDR1 is DFQATT and CDR2 is SNEGSKA (reference sequence). Method: immunoSEQ multiplex PCR; TCRdb's copy keeps in-frame clones and lacks some. The sample records 150,000 to 200,000 clones, about 88% being singletons. Cohort 3 recovered donors had two negative PCRs, clearance, or symptom resolution. The receptor was derived from a woman aged 45-59 years who had recovered from COVID-19. The chain links TRBV20-1 to TRBJ2-3; 15 bases map to TRBD2. Sequenced input: PBMCs or T cells enriched from blood (not recorded which). The CDR3 DNA reads TGCAGTGCTAGTAGGACTAGCGGGAGGGCGGATACGCAGTATTTT. Translation: CSASRTSGRADTQYF.